Each of the 28 T cell receptor beta chains below was sequenced from the same sample in a study of CD8 T cells in ankylosing spondylitis. Findings and limits, study-wide: A TCR beta motif of about 8 highly homologous variants appeared characteristic of ankylosing spondylitis blood.

What these receptors recognize is not known. TCRdb used MiXCR to reprocess the 5' RACE reads, holding one entry per CDR3 protein. The repertoire consists of just under 550,000 distinct CDR3 sequences, with roughly 13% occurring once and the leading ten covering around 7%. Sequencing was carried out using blood, either unsorted or a sorted T cell fraction (not recorded which). All receptors come from a male donor with ankylosing spondylitis.

The V call is TRBV10-3, the J call TRBJ1-1, with 11 bases matching TRBD1. The trim removed 6 bases at V and 3 bases at J, leaving 9 bases unmatched. This CDR3 is built from 16 residues. Germline loops: CDR1 ENHRY, CDR2 SYGVKD. CDR3 loop: CAIRGTGGISYTEAFF. In DNA, the CDR3 is TGTGCCATCAGGGGGACAGGGGGAATATCGTACACTGAAGCTTTCTTT.

This clonotype was seen at least ten times. This chain links TRBV29-1 with TRBJ2-7; 11 positions agree with TRBD1. The CDR3 has 13 amino acids. With 3 bases clipped from V and 6 bases from J, the junction kept 4 bases outside the gene matches. Germline lookup yields CDR1 SQVTM and CDR2 ANQGSEA. For the CDR3, the DNA is TGCAGCGTTGACCGGACAGGGGGCGGCGAGCAGTACTTC. It translates to CSVDRTGGGEQYF.

This clonotype was counted ten times or more. This sequence joins TRBV20-1 and TRBJ2-2; 7 nucleotides align to TRBD1. The germline gives CDR1 DFQATT, CDR2 SNEGSKA (reference sequence). V was clipped by 0 bases and J by 0 bases; unmatched bases: 4. CDR3 length: 16 amino acids. The CDR3 protein is CSARDLRGPNTGELFF. The CDR3 region has the DNA TGCAGTGCTAGAGATCTAAGGGGGCCGAACACCGGGGAGCTGTTTTTT.

This clonotype was seen only a few times. A read error may produce the germline difference seen at one junction end. The chain carries TRBV29-1 and TRBJ2-5; TRBD1 aligns across 7 bases. The V gene's germline CDR1 is SQVTM and CDR2 ANQGSEA. The CDR3 spans 13 residues. CDR3 in DNA: TGTTCGATAGAGGGGGCGTCTGGGGAGACCCAGTACTTC. The encoded protein is CSIEGASGETQYF. The variable domain in full, completed from reference TRBV29-1 and TRBJ2-5, reads SAVISQKPSRDICQRGTSLTIQCQVDSQVTMMFWYRQQPGQSLTLIATANQGSEATYESGFVIDKFPISRPNLTFSTLTVSNMSPEDSSIYLCSIEGASGETQYFGPGTRLLVL.

V and J are TRBV7-8 and TRBJ1-2, with D hard to call. The CDR3 contains 16 residues. V lost 5 bases and J lost 7, with 23 bases in between. Per the germline V gene, CDR1 is SGHVS and CDR2 is FQNEAQ. CDR3 sequence: CASSLLGRQNRGGYTF. The CDR3 nucleotides read TGTGCCAGCAGCCTACTAGGCCGGCAGAATCGAGGTGGCTACACCTTC.

DNA for the CDR3: TGTGCCAGCAGCGGACGACTCATGGTTGGAGCGAGCTACAATGAGCAGTTCTTC. Translating it yields CASSGRLMVGASYNEQFF. The chain is built from TRBV11-1 and TRBJ2-1; D not certain. Germline CDR1 SGHAT, CDR2 FQDESV (reference sequence). Trimming removed 5 bases from V and 3 bases from J, with 23 bases in between. The CDR3 length is 18 residues.

The rearrangement uses TRBV25-1 and TRBJ2-3, with D perhaps assigned TRBD1 or TRBD2 (5 bases each). V was pared by 1 base and J by 4 bases, with 12 bases between. CDR1 and CDR2 (germline): MGHDK, SYGVNS. The CDR3 is 15 residues long. The DNA for the CDR3 is TGTGCCAGCAGTGAATGGGGAGAGGGGCCAGATACGCAGTATTTT. Encoded protein: CASSEWGEGPDTQYF.

This clonotype came up many times. V is TRBV5-1 and J is TRBJ2-1; unclear D gene. V dropped 9 bases and J dropped 4 bases, with 17 bases sitting between them. The CDR3 sequence is 14 residues long. CDR1 is SGHRS, CDR2 YFSETQ, per germline. CDR3 sequence: CATAKSNEYNEQFF. The CDR3 nucleotides read TGCGCCACCGCGAAAAGCAATGAGTACAATGAGCAGTTCTTC.

The chain has TRBV20-1 and TRBJ1-1; 8 bases line up with TRBD1. The CDR3 has 12 residues. The germline gives CDR1 DFQATT, CDR2 SNEGSKA (reference sequence). The CDR3 is CRADREGTEAFF. CDR3 sequence (DNA): TGCAGAGCGGACAGGGAAGGAACTGAAGCTTTCTTT.

Ten or more counts support this clonotype. The rearrangement uses TRBV29-1 and TRBJ1-2; D gene unclear. Trimming cost V 0 bases and J 0 bases, with 11 bases left between them. Germline-derived CDR1 and CDR2 are SQVTM and ANQGSEA. The CDR3 has 15 amino acids. In DNA, the CDR3 is TGCAGCGTTGAAGATCGGGGAGTAGCTAACTATGGCTACACCTTC. It is translated as CSVEDRGVANYGYTF.

This clonotype came up a few times. CDR3 in amino acids: CASSHPDRDEQFF. In DNA form, the CDR3 reads TGCGCCAGCAGCCATCCTGACAGGGATGAGCAGTTCTTC. This chain joins TRBV4-1 and TRBJ2-1, with TRBD1 identical over 7 bases. Germline V CDR1 and CDR2: MGHRA, YSYEKL. The trim removed 3 bases at V and 8 bases at J, leaving 4 bases unmatched. This CDR3 spans 13 amino acids.

This clonotype was detected only a few times. This chain links TRBV20-1 with TRBJ2-3; D uncertain. The V and J ends lost 1 base and 1 base respectively, with 9 bases between them. CDR3 size: 14 residues. Germline V gene lookup returns CDR1 DFQATT and CDR2 SNEGSKA (reference sequence). The CDR3: CSARAPKGTDTQYF. DNA for the CDR3: TGCAGTGCTAGAGCCCCCAAAGGCACAGATACGCAGTATTTT.

This clonotype has a single count. The rearrangement joins TRBV29-1 to TRBJ1-2; a possible D gene is TRBD1 (5 bases). The ends were cut back, 2 bases at V and 12 bases at J, with 10 bases in the middle. The germline CDR1 and CDR2 sequences are SQVTM and ANQGSEA. The CDR3 is 10 residues long. CDR3 loop: CSVELGRDTF. The CDR3 DNA reads TGCAGCGTTGAACTGGGCAGGGACACCTTC.

The rearrangement joins TRBV28 to TRBJ2-1; TRBD2 matches 10 bases. CDR1 MDHEN and CDR2 SYDVKM come from the germline V gene. This CDR3 has 15 amino acids. The V gene end was trimmed by 5 bases and the J gene end by 6 bases; junction bases not matched to a gene: 7. Here the CDR3 DNA reads TGTGCCAGCAGTATGGGACTAGCGAGACGCAATGAGCAGTTCTTC. It encodes CASSMGLARRNEQFF.

Turning to this clonotype: Possible read error: a much larger clone is one base away. Written as DNA, the CDR3 is TGTGCCAGCAGTTACGGGACAACTAATGAAAAACTGTTTTTT. It translates to CASSYGTTNEKLFF. The chain carries TRBV27 and TRBJ1-4; no clear D. Germline-derived CDR1 and CDR2 are MNHEY and SMNVEV (reference sequence). The CDR3 contains 14 residues. The V gene lost 4 bases and the J gene lost 0 bases, with 6 bases spanning the gap.

This chain joins TRBV11-2 and TRBJ1-4; D gene uncertain. V dropped 1 base and J dropped 2 bases, with 17 bases sitting between them. The CDR3 extends over 18 amino acids. In germline, CDR1 is SGHAT, CDR2 FQNNGV. The CDR3 nucleotides read TGTGCCAGCAGCTTAGGGTGGGTTACCGGCTCCACTAATGAAAAACTGTTTTTT. Amino acids: CASSLGWVTGSTNEKLFF.

In this sample, this clonotype turned up many times. The chain carries TRBV29-1 and TRBJ2-1; 9 bases are a match to TRBD2. The CDR3 is 13 amino acids. The V gene's germline CDR1 is SQVTM and CDR2 ANQGSEA. Losses at the gene ends were 7 bases for V and 6 bases for J; bases not matched to a gene: 7. CDR3 in DNA: TGCAGCGGTAGCGGGAGAAGGTCCAATGAGCAGTTCTTC. Its translation is CSGSGRRSNEQFF.

In its sample, this clonotype was seen a few times. The rearrangement uses TRBV24-1 and TRBJ1-3, with D possibly TRBD1 on 6 matching bases. Trimming pared 9 bases from V and 4 bases from J, leaving 12 bases between. CDR1 is KGHDR, CDR2 SFDVKD, per germline. The CDR3 is 13 residues long. The CDR3 sequence is CATGGIDGNTIYF. CDR3 bases: TGTGCCACCGGGGGCATTGACGGAAACACCATATATTTT.

The chain uses TRBV5-1 and TRBJ1-1, with D maybe TRBD1 (6 bases). The CDR3 is 14 amino acids. V was trimmed by 0 bases and J by 6 bases, leaving 12 bases between them. Germline values: CDR1 SGHRS, CDR2 YFSETQ. The CDR3 sequence is CASSLDLEGAEAFF. The CDR3 nucleotides read TGCGCCAGCAGCTTGGATTTGGAGGGGGCTGAAGCTTTCTTT. The full variable domain, its missing parts supplied by reference TRBV5-1 and TRBJ1-1, is KAGVTQTPRYLIKTRGQQVTLSCSPISGHRSVSWYQQTPGQGLQFLFEYFSETQRNKGNFPGRFSGRQFSNSRSEMNVSTLELGDSALYLCASSLDLEGAEAFFGQGTRLTVV.

In its sample, this clonotype was seen a few times. The genes are TRBV6-5 and TRBJ1-4, with a possible D match to TRBD1 (5 bases). Trimming took 0 bases from V and 6 from J, leaving 11 bases between them. Looked up from germline, CDR1 is MNHEY and CDR2 is SVGAGI. The CDR3 length is 15 residues. CDR3 in amino acids: CASSYSWGVDEKLFF. CDR3 sequence (DNA): TGTGCCAGCAGTTACTCATGGGGGGTCGATGAAAAACTGTTTTTT.

In this sample, this clonotype turned up a few times. The CDR3 nucleotides read TGTGCCAGCAGCGTCGACACAGGGGAGAATCAGCCCCAGCATTTT. Protein sequence: CASSVDTGENQPQHF. The chain is built from TRBV9 and TRBJ1-5; TRBD1 matches 7 bases. The germline gives CDR1 SGDLS, CDR2 YYNGEE. The CDR3 is made up of 15 amino acids. V was pared by 2 bases and J by 4 bases, with 6 bases of the junction left unmatched.

J is TRBJ2-3 and V is TRBV3-1; the D gene is possibly TRBD2 (5 bases). The germline V gene encodes CDR1 LGHDT and CDR2 YNNKEL (reference sequence). V lost 1 base and J 10 bases, leaving 9 bases between the germline ends. The CDR3 runs to 12 residues. The CDR3 coding sequence is TGTGCCAGCAGCCAAGGAGACTACGCGCAGTATTTT. This sequence encodes CASSQGDYAQYF.

The chain uses TRBV11-2 and TRBJ2-3, with D possibly TRBD2 on 6 matching bases. Trimming shortened V by 4 bases and J by 4 bases, and 21 bases separated the two germline ends. This CDR3 contains 17 residues. Germline V gene sequence: CDR1 SGHAT, CDR2 FQNNGV. CDR3 residues: CASSSGDSGELSDTQYF. The DNA for the CDR3 is TGTGCCAGCAGCTCGGGGGACTCGGGAGAATTGTCAGATACGCAGTATTTT.

The chain is built from TRBV10-3 and TRBJ2-5; D may match TRBD1 or TRBD2 (5 bases each). V lost 0 bases and J lost 2, with 10 bases in between. Germline V CDR1 and CDR2: ENHRY, SYGVKD. The CDR3 spans 15 residues. The CDR3 here is CAISESGVGQETQYF. The CDR3 region has the DNA TGTGCCATCAGTGAGTCGGGGGTGGGACAAGAGACCCAGTACTTC.

This chain links TRBV14 with TRBJ2-5; 7 bases fit TRBD2. V shed 1 base, J shed 5 bases, and the junction held 13 bases outside the gene matches. Germline assignment: CDR1 SGHDN and CDR2 FVKESK. This CDR3 spans 17 amino acids. The DNA of the CDR3 is TGTGCCAGCAGCCAAGGTTTATGGGAGGGCCCTGGGGAGACCCAGTACTTC. Protein: CASSQGLWEGPGETQYF.

Concerning this clonotype itself: A clone one base away is much larger, so this may be a read error. This chain links TRBV20-1 with TRBJ2-3, with D unclear. Germline CDR1 and CDR2: DFQATT and SNEGSKA (reference sequence). The CDR3 covers 15 residues. In DNA, the CDR3 is TGCTGTGCACCTCTGTCTCGGACCCCATTAGATACGCAGTATTTT. Translated: CCAPLSRTPLDTQYF.

The V gene is TRBV29-1, the J gene TRBJ2-3, with 7 bases aligning to TRBD2. CDR1 and CDR2 (germline): SQVTM, ANQGSEA. CDR3 length equals 14 residues. The V segment lost 3 bases and the J segment 4 bases; nucleotides outside the gene matches: 7. The CDR3 nucleotides read TGCAGCGTTGACGGCTGGGAGGGGCCAGATACGCAGTATTTT. Amino acid sequence: CSVDGWEGPDTQYF.

This clonotype was observed many times. V is TRBV7-9 and J is TRBJ1-3; no definite D call. CDR1 is SEHNR, CDR2 FQNEAQ, per germline (reference sequence). Trimming removed 8 bases from V and 2 bases from J, with 10 bases in between. This CDR3 contains 13 residues. CDR3 loop: CASPVTTGNTIYF. The CDR3 bases are TGTGCCAGCCCGGTTACTACTGGAAACACCATATATTTT.